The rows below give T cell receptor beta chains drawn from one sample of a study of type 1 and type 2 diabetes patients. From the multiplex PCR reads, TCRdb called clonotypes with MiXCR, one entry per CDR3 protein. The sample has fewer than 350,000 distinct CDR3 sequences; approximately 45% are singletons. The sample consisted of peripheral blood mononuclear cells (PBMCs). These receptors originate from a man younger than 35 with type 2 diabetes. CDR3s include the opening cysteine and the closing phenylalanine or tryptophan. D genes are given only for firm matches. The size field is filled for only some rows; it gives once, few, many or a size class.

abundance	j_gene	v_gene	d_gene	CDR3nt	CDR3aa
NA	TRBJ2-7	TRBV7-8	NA	TGTGCCAGCAGCTTAGTGTACCTGACAGCCTCCTACGAGCAGTACTTC	CASSLVYLTASYEQYF
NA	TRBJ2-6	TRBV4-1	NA	TGCGCCAGCAGCCAACGGATTGTAGACGCTGGGGCCAACGTCCTGACTTTC	CASSQRIVDAGANVLTF
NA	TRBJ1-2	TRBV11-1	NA	TGTGCCAGCAGACAATACCCAACCTTATCCTTC	CASRQYPTLSF
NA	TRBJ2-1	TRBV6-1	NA	TGTGCCAGCAGTCGGGAACAATGGGATGAGCAGTTCTTC	CASSREQWDEQFF
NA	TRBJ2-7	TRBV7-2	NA	TGTGCCAGCGAGGCAAGCGGTGACTACGAGCAGTACTTC	CASEASGDYEQYF
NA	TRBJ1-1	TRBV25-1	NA	TGTGCCAGCAGACCCAACAGAGCCATCACTGAAGCTTTCTTT	CASRPNRAITEAFF
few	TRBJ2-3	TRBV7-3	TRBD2	TGTGCCAGCAGCTACGGGACTAGCGGGGGGAATACAGATACGCAGTATTTT	CASSYGTSGGNTDTQYF
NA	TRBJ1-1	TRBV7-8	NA	TGTGCCAGCAGCTTAGTTACAGGGAAGAACACTGAAGCTTTCTTT	CASSLVTGKNTEAFF
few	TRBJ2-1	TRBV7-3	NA	TGTGCCAGCAGCCCGCAGGACGCCCAGGGGGAGCAGTTCTTC	CASSPQDAQGEQFF
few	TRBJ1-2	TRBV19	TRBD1	TGTGCCACGGCCCAGACAGGGGTTGGGGACTATGGCTACACCTTC	CATAQTGVGDYGYTF
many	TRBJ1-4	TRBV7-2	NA	TGTGCCAGCAGCGATCACAGCGGGAAGCTGTTTTTT	CASSDHSGKLFF
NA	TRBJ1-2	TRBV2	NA	TGTGCCAGTACTTCCCCTGAACTGGGTGTTGAAGGCTACACCTTC	CASTSPELGVEGYTF
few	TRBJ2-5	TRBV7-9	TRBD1	TGTGCCAGCAGCTTTACAGGGGGGGAGACCCAGTACTTC	CASSFTGGETQYF
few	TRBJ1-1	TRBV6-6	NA	TGTGCCAGCATTGAGTTGACAGGCTTGAACACTGAAGCTTTCTTT	CASIELTGLNTEAFF
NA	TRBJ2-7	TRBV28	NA	TGTGCCAGCAGCTCCGGATCCCGAGCCTACGAGCAGTACTTC	CASSSGSRAYEQYF
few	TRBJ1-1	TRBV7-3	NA	TGTGCCAGCAGCTTAGGACTAGACACTGAAGCTTTCTTT	CASSLGLDTEAFF
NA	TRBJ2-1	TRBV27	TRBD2	TGTGCCAGCAGTTTAAGTGTGTGGGGGGGTGGCTCCTACAATGAGCAGTTCTTC	CASSLSVWGGGSYNEQFF
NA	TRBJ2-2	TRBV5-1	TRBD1	TGCGCCAGCAGCTTACTAGGTGACAGGGGTACCGGGGAGCTGTTTTTT	CASSLLGDRGTGELFF
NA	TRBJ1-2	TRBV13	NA	TGTGCCAGCAGTGATAACAGGTACACCTTC	CASSDNRYTF
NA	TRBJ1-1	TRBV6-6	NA	TGTGCCAGCAGCCGGTATATGAACACTGAAGCTTTCTTT	CASSRYMNTEAFF
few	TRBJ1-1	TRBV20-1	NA	TGCAGTGCTAGTCCTCAAGGCACTGAAGCTTTCTTT	CSASPQGTEAFF
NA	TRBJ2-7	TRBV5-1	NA	TGCGCCAGCAGCACGGACAACTCCTACGAGCAGTACTTC	CASSTDNSYEQYF
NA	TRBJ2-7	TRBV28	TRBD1	TGTGCCAGCAGTGTTGGGACAGCTACCTACGAGCAGTACTTC	CASSVGTATYEQYF
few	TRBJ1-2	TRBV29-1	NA	TGCAGCGTTGACCCAGGGTCCCATGGCTACACCTTC	CSVDPGSHGYTF
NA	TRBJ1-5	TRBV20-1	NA	TGCAGTGCTAGGGAGGGGGGAAATCAGCCCCAGCATTTT	CSAREGGNQPQHF
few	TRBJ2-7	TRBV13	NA	TGTGCCAGCAGCGGACCGACAGCCTCCTACGAGCAGTACTTC	CASSGPTASYEQYF
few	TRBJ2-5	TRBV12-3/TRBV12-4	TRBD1	TGTGCCAGCAGTACCCCGACAGGGAAGGACCCCACTAAAGAGACCCAGTACTTC	CASSTPTGKDPTKETQYF
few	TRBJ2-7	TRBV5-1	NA	TGCGCCAGCAGCTTGGAGCCAGGGGACCACGAGCAGTACTTC	CASSLEPGDHEQYF
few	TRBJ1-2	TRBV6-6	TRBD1	TGTGCCAGCAGCCGACAGGGGTGGGATGGCTACACCTTC	CASSRQGWDGYTF
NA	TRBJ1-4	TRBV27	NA	TGTGCCAGCACCCGACAGTCAACTAATGAAAAACTGTTTTTT	CASTRQSTNEKLFF
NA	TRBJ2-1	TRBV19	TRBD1	TGTGCCAGTAGTACGTCAGGGGGCGCATTATTTGGGCAGTTCTTC	CASSTSGGALFGQFF
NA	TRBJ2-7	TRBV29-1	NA	TGCAGCGTCTTAGAACCGGGATCGCAGTACTTC	CSVLEPGSQYF
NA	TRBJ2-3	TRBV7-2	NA	TGTGCCAGCAGCTATACCGGGGGCAGGCCCAGCACAGATACGCAGTATTTT	CASSYTGGRPSTDTQYF